Listed here are 24 T cell receptor beta chains from one sample, sequenced in a study of shared clonotypes between healthy human individuals. Naive CD8 cells were CD45RO-negative, positively selected for CCR7, excluding terminally differentiated effector memory CD45RA+ cells. Method: immunoSEQ multiplex PCR; TCRdb's copy keeps in-frame clones and lacks some. The table has about 2.2 million clones, more than 85% seen once. The sequencing input was naive CD8+ T cells from PBMCs. All receptors come from a man younger than 35 in good health. Some clones in this sample may be carry-over from other donors' samples.

The chain couples TRBV18 to TRBJ2-2, with D possibly matching TRBD1 (5 bases). V dropped 0 bases and J dropped 1 base, with 9 bases sitting between them. The CDR3 sequence is 16 residues long. Germline V gene sequence: CDR1 KGHSH, CDR2 LQKENI. The CDR3 is CASSPPGQMNTGELFF. The CDR3 DNA is TGTGCCAGCTCACCACCTGGACAAATGAACACCGGGGAGCTGTTTTTT.

The chain joins TRBV28 to TRBJ1-4, with D hard to call. Looked up from germline, CDR1 is MDHEN and CDR2 is SYDVKM. The CDR3 spans 15 residues. Trimming shortened V by 7 bases and J by 0 bases, and 12 bases separated the two germline ends. CDR3 loop: CASKAGQSTNEKLFF. The CDR3 nucleotides are TGTGCCAGCAAGGCTGGGCAGTCAACTAATGAAAAACTGTTTTTT.

This clone was seen more than once but under ten times. Other DNA sequences in the same sample also yield this CDR3. The chain has TRBV28 and TRBJ1-1; no clear D gene. Trimming left V 6 bases short and J 0 bases short, with 5 bases between. The germline CDR1 and CDR2 sequences are MDHEN and SYDVKM. The CDR3 is 12 residues long. The chain's CDR3 is CASSPVNTEAFF. The CDR3 DNA is TGTGCCAGCAGCCCGGTGAACACTGAAGCTTTCTTT.

The chain recombines TRBV6-5 with TRBJ2-1; 8 bases are a match to TRBD2. CDR3 length: 15 amino acids. The germline gives CDR1 MNHEY, CDR2 SVGAGI. J was trimmed by 10 bases and V by 4 bases; bases with no gene match: 12. CDR3 in amino acids: CASSSRLAGLREQFF. CDR3 nucleotide sequence: TGTGCCAGCAGTTCCAGGCTAGCGGGTCTGAGGGAGCAGTTCTTC.

The chain is built from TRBV9 and TRBJ1-2; 8 nucleotides agree with TRBD1. The CDR3 is 14 amino acids. The V segment lost 1 base and the J segment 3 bases; nucleotides outside the gene matches: 2. CDR1 and CDR2 from the germline V gene are SGDLS and YYNGEE. This CDR3 reads CASSVTGGHYGYTF. Written as DNA, the CDR3 is TGTGCCAGCAGCGTAACAGGGGGGCACTATGGCTACACCTTC.

CDR3 loop: CASSYGGEGTEAFF. In DNA, the CDR3 is TGTGCCAGCAGTTACGGAGGGGAGGGCACTGAAGCTTTCTTT. The chain carries TRBV6-6 and TRBJ1-1, with D tentatively TRBD1 (5 bases). The germline V gene encodes CDR1 MNHNY and CDR2 SVGAGI (reference sequence). The CDR3 length is 14 residues. V was shortened by 2 bases and J by 4 bases, with 11 bases between the two germline ends.

This chain joins TRBV4-3 and TRBJ2-7, with 10 positions matching TRBD2. CDR3 length: 17 amino acids. Losses at the gene ends were 1 base for V and 5 bases for J; bases not matched to a gene: 11. Germline V lookup: CDR1 LGHNA, CDR2 YSLEER. In DNA form, the CDR3 reads TGCGCCAGCAGCCAAGGTAATGATCTAGCGGGAGTCAACGAGCAGTACTTC. Its protein is CASSQGNDLAGVNEQYF.

V is TRBV9 and J is TRBJ2-1, with D perhaps TRBD1 (5 bases). CDR3 length equals 12 residues. From germline, CDR1 is SGDLS and CDR2 YYNGEE. V was shortened by 3 bases and J by 8 bases, with 9 bases between the two germline ends. In nucleotides, the CDR3 is TGTGCCAGCAGCGATTTAGGGGATGAGCAGTTCTTC. It is translated as CASSDLGDEQFF.

The J gene is TRBJ2-1, the V gene TRBV5-4; 11 bases fit TRBD2. Germline V gene data show CDR1 as SGHNT and CDR2 as YYREEE (reference sequence). V lost 4 bases and J lost 4; bases outside the gene matches: 4. This CDR3 is built from 15 residues. This CDR3 is CASSVGTSGYNEQFF. DNA of the CDR3: TGTGCCAGCAGCGTCGGGACTAGCGGTTACAATGAGCAGTTCTTC.

The genes are TRBV7-9 and TRBJ1-1, with 10 bases identical to TRBD1. The CDR3 is made up of 16 amino acids. The trim removed 0 bases at V and 0 bases at J, leaving 1 base unmatched. Germline V gene lookup returns CDR1 SEHNR and CDR2 FQNEAQ (reference sequence). CDR3 DNA sequence: TGTGCCAGCAGCTTAGCGGGACAGGGGATGAACACTGAAGCTTTCTTT. This encodes CASSLAGQGMNTEAFF.

CDR3 loop: CASSPFLADRQATGELFF. The CDR3 bases are TGTGCCAGCAGTCCTTTTCTAGCGGACAGACAGGCGACCGGGGAGCTGTTTTTT. J is TRBJ2-2 and V is TRBV5-5; a possible D gene is TRBD2 (7 bases). The CDR3 has 18 amino acids. The V end was cut by 5 bases, the J end by 5 bases, with 25 bases between. The V gene's germline CDR1 is SGHKS and CDR2 YYEKEE (reference sequence).

The V call is TRBV5-1, the J call TRBJ2-5; 8 bases match TRBD1. Germline CDR1 SGHRS, CDR2 YFSETQ. CDR3 length: 14 amino acids. V lost 5 bases and J lost 3; bases outside the gene matches: 6. The chain's CDR3 is CASRPRGPKETQYF. Written as DNA, the CDR3 is TGCGCCAGCAGGCCCAGGGGGCCGAAAGAGACCCAGTACTTC.

Comment on this clone: Other DNA sequences of this sample code for an identical CDR3. The chain has TRBV27 and TRBJ2-1; TRBD2 matches 10 bases. Looked up from germline, CDR1 is MNHEY and CDR2 is SMNVEV (reference sequence). The ends lost 4 bases at V and 3 bases at J; junction bases unmatched: 3. The CDR3 extends over 15 amino acids. For the CDR3, the DNA is TGTGCCAGCAGTTCAAGGACTAGCGGCTACAATGAGCAGTTCTTC. It specifies CASSSRTSGYNEQFF.

This clone occurred a few times. V gene TRBV19 combines with J gene TRBJ2-7; 7 bases match TRBD2. Germline values: CDR1 LNHDA, CDR2 SQIVND (reference sequence). The CDR3 totals 15 residues. V lost 8 bases and J lost 5; bases outside the gene matches: 15. Written as DNA, the CDR3 is TGTGCCAGTTCCTCGAGTGGCGGGAGTTTGAACGAGCAGTACTTC. This gives the protein CASSSSGGSLNEQYF. Drawing the rest from reference TRBV19 and TRBJ2-7, the complete variable domain is DGGITQSPKYLFRKEGQNVTLSCEQNLNHDAMYWYRQDPGQGLRLIYYSQIVNDFQKGDIAEGYSVSREKKESFPLTVTSAQKNPTAFYLCASSSSGGSLNEQYFGPGTRLTVT.

The gene calls are TRBV5-1 and TRBJ2-1; 10 nucleotides match TRBD2. V lost 4 bases and J lost 8; bases outside the gene matches: 9. The CDR3 contains 15 residues. The germline V gene encodes CDR1 SGHRS and CDR2 YFSETQ. The CDR3 here is CASSAASGSWYEQFF. CDR3 bases: TGCGCCAGCAGCGCTGCTAGCGGGAGTTGGTATGAGCAGTTCTTC.

CDR3 amino acids: CASSLTGWGNYGYTF. CDR3 in DNA: TGTGCCAGCAGCTTAACGGGCTGGGGGAACTATGGCTACACCTTC. The chain is built from TRBV7-3 and TRBJ1-2, with a possible D match to TRBD1 (5 bases). The V and J ends lost 0 bases and 2 bases respectively, with 10 bases between them. Germline V gene lookup returns CDR1 SGHTA and CDR2 FQGTGA. This CDR3 region has 15 residues.

CDR3: CASRPPGRVDETNEKLFF. Here the CDR3 DNA reads TGTGCCAGTAGACCCCCAGGACGGGTTGATGAAACTAATGAAAAACTGTTTTTT. The chain is built from TRBV19 and TRBJ1-4; D is unclear. V lost 6 bases to trimming and J lost 1 base, with 21 bases between them. Germline CDR1 and CDR2: LNHDA and SQIVND (reference sequence). There are 18 residues in the CDR3. Full variable domain (remainder filled in from reference TRBV19 and TRBJ1-4): DGGITQSPKYLFRKEGQNVTLSCEQNLNHDAMYWYRQDPGQGLRLIYYSQIVNDFQKGDIAEGYSVSREKKESFPLTVTSAQKNPTAFYLCASRPPGRVDETNEKLFFGSGTQLSVL.

The chain uses TRBV11-2 and TRBJ2-7, with D tentatively TRBD1 (5 bases). This CDR3 contains 14 residues. CDR1 is SGHAT, CDR2 FQNNGV, per germline. V was shortened by 7 bases and J by 2 bases, with 15 bases between the two germline ends. The CDR3 bases are TGTGCCAGCACCCTCGGCTCCAGGGCCTACGAGCAGTACTTC. Its translation is CASTLGSRAYEQYF.

The chain employs TRBV7-9 and TRBJ1-1, with a possible D match to TRBD1 (6 bases). Trimming took off 3 bases at V and 9 bases at J, with 14 bases between the two ends. The CDR3 loop spans 13 amino acids. Germline V lookup: CDR1 SEHNR, CDR2 FQNEAQ (reference sequence). The chain's CDR3 is CASSFSGQQQAFF. In DNA form, the CDR3 reads TGTGCCAGCAGCTTCAGTGGACAGCAACAAGCTTTCTTT.

V usage is TRBV10-2 and J usage is TRBJ2-5; tentatively, D is TRBD2 (6 bases). The CDR3 extends over 15 amino acids. Germline lookup yields CDR1 WSHSY and CDR2 SAAADI. Trimming shortened V by 3 bases and J by 1 base, and 12 bases separated the two germline ends. CDR3 residues: CASSEMGGVQETQYF. As DNA, the CDR3 is TGCGCCAGCAGTGAAATGGGGGGAGTCCAAGAGACCCAGTACTTC.

The chain combines TRBV9 with TRBJ2-7; TRBD2 matches 13 bases. The J segment lost 7 bases and the V segment lost 0 bases, leaving 4 bases of the junction unmatched. Germline CDR1 reads SGDLS; CDR2 reads YYNGEE. This CDR3 region has 15 residues. The CDR3 loop reads CASSVGGTSGIEQYF. DNA for the CDR3: TGTGCCAGCAGCGTAGGGGGGACTAGCGGGATTGAGCAGTACTTC.

The chain is built from TRBV15 and TRBJ2-2; 9 bases are a match to TRBD2. The CDR3 extends over 18 amino acids. In germline, CDR1 is LNHNV, CDR2 YYDKDF (reference sequence). With V trimmed by 0 bases and J by 5 bases, 10 bases remained unmatched. In DNA, the CDR3 is TGTGCCACCAGCAGAGATAGAGAGCGGGAGGTTGGAACCGGGGAGCTGTTTTTT. It specifies CATSRDREREVGTGELFF.

The chain links TRBV27 to TRBJ2-1; TRBD2 matches 9 bases. Germline trimming cut 5 bases from V and 7 bases from J; bases unmatched to any gene: 12. CDR3 size: 16 residues. Germline CDR1 reads MNHEY; CDR2 reads SMNVEV (reference sequence). The CDR3 here is CASSPLASGNGNEQFF. CDR3 nucleotide sequence: TGTGCCAGCAGTCCCCTGGCTAGCGGGAACGGTAATGAGCAGTTCTTC.

This clone was seen more than once but under ten times. This sample also contains other DNA sequences that code for the same CDR3. The chain employs TRBV27 and TRBJ1-5, with 7 bases lining up with TRBD1. Germline CDR1 MNHEY, CDR2 SMNVEV (reference sequence). The ends lost 2 bases at V and 4 bases at J; junction bases unmatched: 2. The CDR3 extends over 14 amino acids. This chain's CDR3 is CASSLGQANQPQHF. The CDR3 DNA follows: TGTGCCAGCAGTTTAGGACAGGCGAATCAGCCCCAGCATTTT.